Following are 10 T cell receptor beta chains from one sample sequenced in a study of blood T cell repertoires in COVID-19. Some clones are missing from TCRdb's copy, which holds only in-frame ones; the method was immunoSEQ multiplex PCR. The table lists roughly 380,000 clones, approximately 84% of them singletons. Sequences were obtained from PBMCs or T cells enriched from blood (not recorded which). Every receptor here comes from a woman under 40 who had recovered from COVID-19.

The chain is built from TRBV30 and TRBJ1-5, with a weak D call TRBD1 (6 bases). Germline CDR1 reads GTSNPN; CDR2 reads SVGIG (reference sequence). The CDR3 length is 14 residues. V was clipped by 2 bases and J by 7 bases, with 15 bases between them. The CDR3 sequence: CAWSFTGSWQPQHF. In DNA form, the CDR3 reads TGTGCCTGGAGTTTTACAGGGTCATGGCAGCCCCAGCATTTT.

J is TRBJ2-1 and V is TRBV28; TRBD2 matches at 8 bases. This CDR3 is built from 15 residues. Germline lookup yields CDR1 MDHEN and CDR2 SYDVKM. The V and J ends lost 5 bases and 0 bases, in that order; junction bases with no gene match: 3. CDR3 amino acids: CASSVAGGSYNEQFF. CDR3 in DNA: TGTGCCAGCAGTGTCGCGGGAGGCTCCTACAATGAGCAGTTCTTC.

This clone was observed a handful of times. V and J are TRBV5-5 and TRBJ1-2, with 9 positions matching TRBD1. The CDR3 has 15 residues. CDR1 SGHKS and CDR2 YYEKEE come from the germline V gene (reference sequence). With V trimmed by 6 bases and J by 2 bases, 8 bases remained unmatched. The CDR3 DNA follows: TGTGCCAGCATGCGGGGAGGGACAGGGAACTATGGCTACACCTTC. This sequence encodes CASMRGGTGNYGYTF.

The J gene is TRBJ1-6, the V gene TRBV27, with D hard to call. Germline V gene sequence: CDR1 MNHEY, CDR2 SMNVEV (reference sequence). CDR3 length: 16 residues. V lost 1 base and J lost 0, with 7 bases in between. DNA for the CDR3: TGTGCCAGCAGTTTATACTCAGGCTCCTATAATTCACCCCTCCACTTT. Its translation is CASSLYSGSYNSPLHF.

V gene TRBV5-1 combines with J gene TRBJ1-3; TRBD1 agrees at 7 bases. The CDR3 is made up of 14 amino acids. Germline assignment: CDR1 SGHRS and CDR2 YFSETQ. V was clipped by 2 bases and J by 8 bases; unmatched bases: 7. DNA for the CDR3: TGCGCCAGCAGCTTAGCAGACAGGGCAGACACCATATATTTT. Translation gives CASSLADRADTIYF.

The chain uses TRBV6-6 and TRBJ2-7; 15 bases align to TRBD2. Germline CDR1 MNHNY, CDR2 SVGAGI (reference sequence). The CDR3 contains 13 residues. V dropped 6 bases and J dropped 10; count of bases not matched to a gene: 4. The CDR3 nucleotides read TGTGCCAGCAGCTGGACTAGCGGGGGGGAACAGTACTTC. Its translation: CASSWTSGGEQYF.

The J gene is TRBJ1-2, the V gene TRBV6-5; a weak D match, TRBD1 (5 bases). Germline assignment: CDR1 MNHEY and CDR2 SVGAGI. Trimming stripped 3 bases from V and 8 bases from J, with 10 bases between. The CDR3 extends over 12 amino acids. This chain's CDR3 is CASSYRGGGYTF. DNA for the CDR3: TGTGCCAGCAGTTATAGGGGAGGAGGCTACACCTTC.

The V call is TRBV9, the J call TRBJ1-3; no clear D. V lost 2 bases and J lost 4, with 10 bases in between. The CDR3 is made up of 14 amino acids. Germline V gene lookup returns CDR1 SGDLS and CDR2 YYNGEE. CDR3 bases: TGTGCCAGCAGCGTGTCTTTTCCCGGAAACACCATATATTTT. Translation gives CASSVSFPGNTIYF.

CDR3 region: CASSPQALVQETQYF. The CDR3 bases are TGTGCCAGCAGCCCGCAAGCGTTGGTGCAAGAGACCCAGTACTTC. This chain joins TRBV11-2 and TRBJ2-5; no firm D call. Germline CDR1 and CDR2: SGHAT and FQNNGV. Between the trimmed V and J ends, which lost 5 bases and 2 bases, there was a span of 15 bases. This CDR3 has 15 residues.

The V call is TRBV6-1, the J call TRBJ1-5; TRBD1 agrees at 8 bases. This CDR3 comprises 14 residues. Germline V gene data show CDR1 as MNHNS and CDR2 as SASEGT. Trimming took 2 bases from V and 6 from J; bases not matched to a gene: 3. The CDR3 region has the DNA TGTGCCAGCAGTGAAAGACAGGGGAGTCAGCCCCAGCATTTT. The encoded protein is CASSERQGSQPQHF.